Shown below are 27 T cell receptor beta chains from a single sample sequenced in a study of human T cells and chemical hapten exposure. Sample time point: healthy volunteer bleed at 2 weeks. It was unfractionated whole blood from which total RNA was extracted. One entry per CDR3 protein, called by TCRdb with MiXCR from the RACE reads. The sample lists approximately 97,000 distinct CDR3 sequences; approximately 9.7% were seen once. What was sequenced was whole blood. The receptors originated from a female donor in good health. Some clones in this sample may be carry-over from other donors' samples.

This clonotype was found many times. The V call is TRBV2, the J call TRBJ2-1; D remains ambiguous. This CDR3 has 16 residues. V lost 9 bases, J lost 0 bases, and 18 bases lay in between. The germline V gene encodes CDR1 SNHLY and CDR2 FYNNEI. The DNA for the CDR3 is TGTGCCAGATCCTGGGTGGGTCGGAGCTCCTACAATGAGCAGTTCTTC. Its protein product is CARSWVGRSSYNEQFF.

This clonotype was detected only a few times. V usage is TRBV5-1 and J usage is TRBJ1-5; D not resolved. There are 13 residues in the CDR3. Germline V gene sequence: CDR1 SGHRS, CDR2 YFSETQ. The V gene lost 0 bases and the J gene lost 8 bases, with 9 bases spanning the gap. The CDR3 sequence: CASSLGLREPQHF. As DNA, the CDR3 is TGCGCCAGCAGCTTGGGGCTAAGGGAGCCCCAGCATTTT.

The chain recombines TRBV19 with TRBJ1-2; a weak D match, TRBD1 (5 bases). The CDR3 runs to 13 residues. Germline CDR1 and CDR2: LNHDA and SQIVND (reference sequence). Trimming cost V 6 bases and J 4 bases, with 12 bases left between them. The CDR3 is CASSRETVYGYTF. CDR3 DNA sequence: TGTGCCAGTAGCAGGGAGACAGTCTATGGCTACACCTTC.

The chain couples TRBV2 to TRBJ2-4, with 7 bases fitting TRBD2. CDR3 length equals 15 residues. Germline values: CDR1 SNHLY, CDR2 FYNNEI. Trimming removed 9 bases from V and 5 bases from J; junction bases left unmatched: 13. CDR3 nucleotide sequence: TGTGCCAGTACTCAATCCGGGACTACAGAAAACATTCAGTACTTC. Translated: CASTQSGTTENIQYF.

This chain connects TRBV6-5 to TRBJ2-6; maybe TRBD2 (5 bases). Germline CDR1 MNHEY, CDR2 SVGAGI. CDR3 length equals 15 residues. The V gene lost 4 bases and the J gene lost 2 bases, with 9 bases spanning the gap. The CDR3 sequence is CASSSHGAGANVLTF. The CDR3 DNA reads as TGTGCCAGCAGTTCCCACGGGGCTGGGGCCAACGTCCTGACTTTC.

This clonotype was found a few times. CDR3 in DNA: TGTGCCAGCAGTTACTACCGACAAGGGGGAGAGACCCAGTACTTC. Its translation is CASSYYRQGGETQYF. The chain combines TRBV6-5 with TRBJ2-5, with D perhaps TRBD1 (6 bases). Germline CDR1 is MNHEY and CDR2 is SVGAGI. Trimming removed 1 base at V and 4 bases at J, with 13 bases between. The CDR3 length is 15 residues.

The chain recombines TRBV14 with TRBJ1-1; TRBD1 agrees at 7 bases. The CDR3 contains 12 residues. After removal of 4 bases from V and 4 bases from J, the junction contained 0 bases not matched to a gene. Germline loops: CDR1 SGHDN, CDR2 FVKESK. This CDR3 is CASSRTGTEAFF. The DNA of the CDR3 is TGTGCCAGCAGCCGGACAGGCACTGAAGCTTTCTTT.

The rearrangement joins TRBV18 to TRBJ1-1; D might be TRBD1 (5 bases). CDR3 length equals 13 residues. Germline values: CDR1 KGHSH, CDR2 LQKENI. V was pared by 4 bases and J by 3 bases, with 9 bases between. The CDR3 sequence is CASSLQGDTEAFF. For the CDR3, the DNA is TGTGCCAGCTCACTTCAGGGAGACACTGAAGCTTTCTTT.

This clonotype was counted only a few times. The CDR3 DNA sequence: TGTGCCAGCAGTTCCAACAGGGATCAGCCCCAGCATTTT. Translated: CASSSNRDQPQHF. The chain joins TRBV6-6 to TRBJ1-5; tentative D call: TRBD1 (6 bases). V lost 4 bases to trimming and J lost 5 bases, with 9 bases between them. Germline assignment: CDR1 MNHNY and CDR2 SVGAGI (reference sequence). This CDR3 spans 13 amino acids.

This clonotype was recorded a few times. V and J are TRBV19 and TRBJ1-6; D is unresolved. Germline loops: CDR1 LNHDA, CDR2 SQIVND (reference sequence). The CDR3 runs to 14 residues. Trimming removed 6 bases from V and 5 bases from J, with 11 bases in between. The CDR3 DNA follows: TGTGCCAGTAGGGTTGGCCGCGATAATTCACCCCTCCACTTT. This encodes CASRVGRDNSPLHF.

This clonotype was counted only a few times. V gene TRBV4-3 combines with J gene TRBJ2-1; 7 nucleotides align to TRBD1. CDR1 LGHNA and CDR2 YSLEER come from the germline V gene. Trimming at V came to 6 bases and at J to 6 bases, leaving 11 bases not matched to a gene. The CDR3 is 15 amino acids. Written as DNA, the CDR3 is TGCGCCAGCAGACTCCGAGACAGGGCGTCCAATGAGCAGTTCTTC. Its protein product is CASRLRDRASNEQFF.

This chain connects TRBV2 to TRBJ2-3, with TRBD1 identical over 7 bases. Trimming took 6 bases from V and 0 from J; bases not matched to a gene: 9. Germline-derived CDR1 and CDR2 are SNHLY and FYNNEI. The CDR3 has 16 amino acids. The CDR3 coding sequence is TGTGCCAGCAGGAGGTGGGACAGCAAAAGCACAGATACGCAGTATTTT. Translating gives CASRRWDSKSTDTQYF.

This clonotype has at least ten counts. CDR3 loop: CSADLGSLTTDTQYF. In nucleotides, the CDR3 is TGCAGTGCCGACCTGGGGAGCCTGACCACAGATACGCAGTATTTT. The chain recombines TRBV20-1 with TRBJ2-3; D is perhaps TRBD2 (5 bases). Germline values: CDR1 DFQATT, CDR2 SNEGSKA (reference sequence). The CDR3 covers 15 residues. With 6 bases removed from V and 2 bases from J, the gap between germline ends came to 18 bases.

CDR3 coding DNA: TGCAGTGCCCCCCGGGACCACGCCGTTTACGAGCAGTACTTC. Its translation: CSAPRDHAVYEQYF. V usage is TRBV20-1 and J usage is TRBJ2-7; D is tentatively TRBD1 or TRBD2 (5 bases each). The ends were cut back, 6 bases at V and 4 bases at J, with 19 bases in the middle. Germline assignment: CDR1 DFQATT and CDR2 SNEGSKA (reference sequence). The CDR3 is 14 residues long.

This clonotype has a count of ten or more. The chain carries TRBV20-1 and TRBJ2-7; 10 positions match TRBD1. The V and J ends lost 8 bases and 5 bases, in that order; junction bases with no gene match: 9. The germline CDR1 and CDR2 sequences are DFQATT and SNEGSKA (reference sequence). This CDR3 region has 13 residues. The DNA of the CDR3 is TGCAGTTCTGACCGGGACAGGGGCGACGAGCAGTACTTC. This sequence encodes CSSDRDRGDEQYF.

This clonotype has only one observation. The V and J genes are TRBV7-2 and TRBJ2-1; no definite D call. V lost 2 bases, J lost 7 bases, and 15 bases lay in between. The CDR3 consists of 15 residues. CDR1 is SGHTA, CDR2 FQGNSA, per germline. CDR3 in DNA: TGTGCCAGCAGCTTATTTGGAATGGGGATAAATGAGCAGTTCTTC. It codes for CASSLFGMGINEQFF.

This clonotype was recorded at least ten times. The chain is built from TRBV20-1 and TRBJ2-1; no reliable D call. Trimming took 3 bases from V and 0 from J, leaving 12 bases between them. CDR1 DFQATT and CDR2 SNEGSKA come from the germline V gene (reference sequence). The CDR3 sequence is 15 residues long. This chain's CDR3 is CSASGITGSYNEQFF. The DNA of the CDR3 is TGCAGTGCTAGTGGAATAACGGGCTCCTACAATGAGCAGTTCTTC.

The rearrangement uses TRBV12-5 and TRBJ2-1; 11 positions agree with TRBD1. Germline V gives CDR1 LGHNT, CDR2 FRNRAP. The CDR3 covers 15 residues. V lost 2 bases and J lost 5; bases outside the gene matches: 2. CDR3 coding DNA: TGTGCTAGTGGTTTGTGGGACAGGGGGGACAATGAGCAGTTCTTC. Its protein product is CASGLWDRGDNEQFF.

CDR3 sequence: CASSGGTYTQYF. DNA for the CDR3: TGCGCCAGCAGCGGGGGTACCTATACGCAGTATTTT. The rearrangement links TRBV5-1 to TRBJ2-3; D possibly matches TRBD1 or TRBD2 (5 bases each). The CDR3 is made up of 12 amino acids. V was cut by 4 bases and J by 7 bases, with 10 bases left in between. Germline CDR1 reads SGHRS; CDR2 reads YFSETQ.

There are many counts of this clonotype. The V call is TRBV12-3 or TRBV12-4, the J call TRBJ2-1, with D hard to call. CDR3 size: 14 residues. Trimming took 3 bases from V and 7 from J, leaving 13 bases between them. In DNA form, the CDR3 reads TGTGCCAGCAGTTTTGTGGCCAGTGAGAATGAGCAGTTCTTC. Translated: CASSFVASENEQFF.

The sample holds a few counts of this clonotype. The chain has TRBV18 and TRBJ2-7; the D gene is possibly TRBD2 (6 bases). CDR3 length equals 13 residues. From germline, CDR1 is KGHSH and CDR2 LQKENI. V gave up 5 bases and J gave up 3 bases, with 11 bases separating them. DNA for the CDR3: TGTGCCAGCTCAGCGGGACGGAGCTACGAGCAGTACTTC. Amino acids: CASSAGRSYEQYF. The full variable domain, completed using reference TRBV18 and TRBJ2-7, is NAGVMQNPRHLVRRRGQEARLRCSPMKGHSHVYWYRQLPEEGLKFMVYLQKENIIDESGMPKERFSAEFPKEGPSILRIQQVVRGDSAAYFCASSAGRSYEQYFGPGTRLTVT.

This clonotype was seen a handful of times. This chain uses TRBV12-3 or TRBV12-4 with TRBJ2-1; no definite D call. Trimming cost V 4 bases and J 0 bases, with 10 bases left between them. The CDR3 runs to 15 residues. The DNA of the CDR3 is TGTGCCAGCAGTTCCGACTCCTACTCCTACAATGAGCAGTTCTTC. Translation gives CASSSDSYSYNEQFF.

This clonotype was detected ten times or more. V gene TRBV11-2 combines with J gene TRBJ2-3; a possible D gene is TRBD2 (6 bases). In germline, CDR1 is SGHAT, CDR2 FQNNGV. The CDR3 consists of 14 residues. The V and J ends lost 0 bases and 3 bases respectively, with 7 bases between them. CDR3 residues: CASSLDSGTDTQYF. For the CDR3, the DNA is TGTGCCAGCAGCTTAGACAGCGGGACAGATACGCAGTATTTT.

This clonotype was detected many times. The V call is TRBV12-3 or TRBV12-4, the J call TRBJ2-2; 12 nucleotides agree with TRBD2. This CDR3 is built from 17 residues. V dropped 6 bases and J dropped 6; count of bases not matched to a gene: 11. CDR3 amino acids: CASSTVGLAGRPGELFF. CDR3 DNA sequence: TGTGCCAGCAGCACTGTCGGACTAGCGGGACGTCCCGGGGAGCTGTTTTTT.

This clonotype was observed many times. The V call is TRBV20-1, the J call TRBJ2-3; 8 positions match TRBD2. Trimming removed 5 bases from V and 2 bases from J; junction bases left unmatched: 6. This CDR3 region has 14 residues. Germline assignment: CDR1 DFQATT and CDR2 SNEGSKA (reference sequence). The CDR3 DNA follows: TGCAGTGCTTTAAGCGGGGGCCCCACAGATACGCAGTATTTT. Translating gives CSALSGGPTDTQYF.

The sample holds a few counts of this clonotype. The chain links TRBV29-1 to TRBJ2-3; weak D call: TRBD2 (6 bases). Germline V gene sequence: CDR1 SQVTM, CDR2 ANQGSEA. The CDR3 consists of 14 residues. Between the trimmed V and J ends, which lost 7 bases and 0 bases, there was a span of 14 bases. CDR3 region: CSAQRVSSTDTQYF. For the CDR3, the DNA is TGCAGCGCCCAGCGGGTATCTAGCACAGATACGCAGTATTTT.

In its sample, this clonotype was seen a few times. V is TRBV15 and J is TRBJ1-1; unclear D gene. Germline assignment: CDR1 LNHNV and CDR2 YYDKDF (reference sequence). The germline V and J ends were trimmed by 0 bases and 1 base, with 3 bases remaining between them. The CDR3 length is 13 residues. CDR3 sequence (DNA): TGTGCCACCAGCAGAGATCCGAACACTGAAGCTTTCTTT. Protein product: CATSRDPNTEAFF.